A selection of T cell receptor beta chains follows, all from one sample in a study of CD8+CD57+ T cells in acquired aplastic anemia. TCRdb reprocessed the reads with MiXCR, giving one entry per CDR3 protein. The data show under 200,000 distinct CDR3 sequences, more than 45% seen once. The sequenced sample was sorted CD4+, CD8+, or CD8+CD57+ T cells (not recorded which) from PBMCs. The receptors come from a human donor with aplastic anemia. Each CDR3 is given with its conserved first and last residue. D genes are given only for firm matches. The size field is filled for only some rows; it gives once, few, many or a size class.

TRBD1	NA	TRBV20-1	TRBJ2-7	CSARDRGYEQYF	TGCAGTGCTCGGGACAGGGGTTACGAGCAGTACTTC
NA	few	TRBV10-3	TRBJ1-3	CAMGLTGAGNTIYF	TGTGCCATGGGCCTTACAGGAGCTGGAAACACCATATATTTT
NA	many	TRBV19	TRBJ1-5	CASSTFQNQPQHF	TGTGCCAGTAGTACATTCCAAAATCAGCCCCAGCATTTT
TRBD1	NA	TRBV9	TRBJ2-7	CASSVGQGATYEQYF	TGTGCCAGCAGCGTAGGACAGGGGGCAACCTACGAGCAGTACTTC
NA	many	TRBV7-2	TRBJ2-3	CASSLDDFTSTDTQYF	TGTGCCAGCAGCTTAGACGACTTTACTAGCACAGATACGCAGTATTTT
NA	many	TRBV7-2	TRBJ2-2	CASSLVRGHTGELFF	TGTGCCAGCAGCTTAGTGAGAGGGCACACCGGGGAGCTGTTTTTT
NA	few	TRBV4-2	TRBJ1-1	CASSQLMEDSNTEAFF	TGTGCCAGCAGTCAACTTATGGAGGACTCGAACACTGAAGCTTTCTTT
NA	many	TRBV4-3	TRBJ1-1	CASSQATWGQAEAFF	TGCGCCAGCAGCCAAGCTACCTGGGGCCAGGCCGAAGCTTTCTTT
TRBD2	NA	TRBV11-1	TRBJ2-2	CASSLAREGSGELFF	TGTGCCAGCAGCTTAGCCCGGGAGGGATCCGGGGAGCTGTTTTTT
NA	NA	TRBV10-3	TRBJ2-2	CASSPGSGAFPGELFF	TGTGCCAGCTCACCGGGATCGGGGGCCTTCCCCGGGGAGCTGTTTTTT
TRBD2	few	TRBV28	TRBJ2-1	CASSLTWTSGGNEQFF	TGTGCCAGCAGTCTCACCTGGACTAGCGGGGGAAATGAGCAGTTCTTC
NA	few	TRBV11-2	TRBJ1-2	CASSLEGRGNNYGYTF	TGTGCCAGCAGCTTAGAAGGGCGCGGGAATAACTATGGCTACACCTTC
NA	many	TRBV6-4	TRBJ1-6	CASSDLVDSPLHF	TGTGCCAGCAGTGACTTGGTGGATTCACCCCTCCACTTT
NA	NA	TRBV7-2	TRBJ2-7	CASSPLGTSTPYEQYF	TGTGCCAGCAGCCCTCTAGGCACCAGTACCCCGTACGAGCAGTACTTC
NA	NA	TRBV10-2	TRBJ1-6	CAGAGSPLHF	TGCGCCGGGGCCGGCTCACCCCTCCACTTT
NA	NA	TRBV7-2	TRBJ2-2	CASSLAGPGVTGELFF	TGTGCCAGCAGCTTAGCGGGGCCAGGGGTGACCGGGGAGCTGTTTTTT
TRBD2	many	TRBV24-1	TRBJ2-2	CATTRSGGTGELFF	TGTGCCACCACCCGAAGCGGGGGCACCGGGGAGCTGTTTTTT
NA	NA	TRBV5-1	TRBJ1-6	CASSLRGANNSPLHF	TGCGCCAGCAGCTTACGGGGGGCGAATAATTCACCCCTCCACTTT
NA	many	TRBV7-2	TRBJ1-3	CASSLYGNTIYF	TGTGCCAGCAGCTTATATGGAAACACCATATATTTT
TRBD1	NA	TRBV7-9	TRBJ1-2	CASSLGAGGESYTF	TGTGCCAGCAGCTTAGGGGCAGGGGGCGAGAGCTACACCTTC
TRBD1	NA	TRBV6-1	TRBJ1-4	CASRAPGQVEKLFF	TGTGCCAGCAGGGCGCCGGGACAGGTGGAAAAACTGTTTTTT
TRBD2	NA	TRBV24-1	TRBJ2-3	CATSDLLAGNTDTQYF	TGTGCCACCAGTGATTTACTAGCGGGGAACACAGATACGCAGTATTTT
NA	NA	TRBV5-6	TRBJ1-4	CASSSNRGGEKLFF	TGTGCCAGCAGCTCTAATAGGGGGGGTGAAAAACTGTTTTTT
TRBD2	NA	TRBV24-1	TRBJ2-3	CATSDGWSSGGSTDTQYF	TGTGCCACCAGTGATGGTTGGAGTAGCGGGGGGAGCACAGATACGCAGTATTTT
NA	many	TRBV11-1	TRBJ2-7	CASSPSRGGEQYF	TGTGCCAGCAGCCCCAGTAGAGGGGGCGAGCAGTACTTC
TRBD2	many	TRBV5-6	TRBJ2-5	CASSSIAGGRETQYF	TGTGCCAGCAGCTCAATTGCGGGGGGGCGTGAGACCCAGTACTTC
NA	NA	TRBV7-7	TRBJ2-5	CASSLPSSGETQYF	TGTGCTAGCAGCCTCCCCAGTTCGGGGGAGACCCAGTACTTC
NA	NA	TRBV6-2/TRBV6-3	TRBJ1-1	CASSYSTVGLATEAFF	TGTGCCAGCAGTTACTCGACGGTCGGGCTTGCCACTGAAGCTTTCTTT
NA	many	TRBV9	TRBJ2-3	CASSVAPAPTDTQYF	TGTGCCAGCAGCGTAGCCCCAGCTCCCACAGATACGCAGTATTTT
NA	many	TRBV20-1	TRBJ1-2	CSAREEGHGYTF	TGCAGTGCTAGAGAGGAGGGACATGGCTACACCTTC
NA	NA	TRBV2	TRBJ1-2	CASSALSDRYVYGYTF	TGTGCCAGCAGTGCCCTCTCTGACAGGTATGTCTATGGCTACACCTTC